This TCR beta chain was captured in a study of T cells after yellow fever vaccination. Study-wide points: By day 5 rather than day 15, the secondary response had peaked, though it was weaker. A minor fraction of clonotypes spanned both CD4 and CD8 compartments. High-abundance clonotypes from the bulk population could contaminate FACS-sorted repertoires.

The table lists this clonotype with many counts. Antigen: not known. V lost 5 bases and J 0 bases, leaving 13 bases between the germline ends. CDR3 length equals 15 residues. The V gene's germline CDR1 is SGHTA and CDR2 FQGNSA. In making TCR cDNA, 5'RACE template switching added a universal primer site and UMIs to it. TCRdb ran MiXCR on the 5' RACE reads and lists one entry per CDR3 protein. Here the sample spans approximately 580,000 distinct CDR3 sequences, about a sixth being singletons. V is TRBV7-2 and J is TRBJ1-2; D ambiguous. The sequenced sample was PBMCs, obtained less than 6 days after the first yellow fever vaccination. The TCR originated in a man younger than 35 who received the YFV17D yellow fever vaccine. The CDR3 sequence: CASSRAAEANYGYTF. The CDR3 bases are TGTGCCAGCAGCCGAGCGGCGGAAGCTAACTATGGCTACACCTTC.